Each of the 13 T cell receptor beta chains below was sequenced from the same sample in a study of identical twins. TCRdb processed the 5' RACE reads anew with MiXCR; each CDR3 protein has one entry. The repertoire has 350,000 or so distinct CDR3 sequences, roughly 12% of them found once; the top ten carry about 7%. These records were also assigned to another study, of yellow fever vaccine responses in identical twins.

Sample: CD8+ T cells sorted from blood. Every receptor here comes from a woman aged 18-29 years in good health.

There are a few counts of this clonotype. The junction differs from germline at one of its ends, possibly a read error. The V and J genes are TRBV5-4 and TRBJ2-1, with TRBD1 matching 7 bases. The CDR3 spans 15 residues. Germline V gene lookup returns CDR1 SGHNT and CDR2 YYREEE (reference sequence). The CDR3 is CASRLGDSSYNEQFF. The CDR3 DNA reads TGTGCCAGCAGGTTGGGGGACAGTTCCTACAATGAGCAGTTCTTC.

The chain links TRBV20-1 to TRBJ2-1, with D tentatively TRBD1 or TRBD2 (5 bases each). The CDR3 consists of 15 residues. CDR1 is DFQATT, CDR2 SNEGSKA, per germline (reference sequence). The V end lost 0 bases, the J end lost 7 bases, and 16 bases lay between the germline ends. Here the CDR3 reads CSARDRGLAGNEQFF. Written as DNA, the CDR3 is TGCAGTGCTAGAGATCGCGGGTTAGCAGGGAATGAGCAGTTCTTC.

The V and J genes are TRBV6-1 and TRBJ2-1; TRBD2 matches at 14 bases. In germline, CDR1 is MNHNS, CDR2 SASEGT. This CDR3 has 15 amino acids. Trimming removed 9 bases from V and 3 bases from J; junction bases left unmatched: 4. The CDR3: CASGLAGGSYNEQFF. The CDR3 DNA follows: TGTGCCAGTGGACTAGCGGGGGGAAGCTACAATGAGCAGTTCTTC.

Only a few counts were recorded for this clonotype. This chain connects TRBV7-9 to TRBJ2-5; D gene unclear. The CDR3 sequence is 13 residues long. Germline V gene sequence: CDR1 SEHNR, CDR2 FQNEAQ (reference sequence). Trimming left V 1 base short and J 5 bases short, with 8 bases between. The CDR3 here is CASSLVMGETQYF. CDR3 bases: TGTGCCAGCAGCTTAGTGATGGGGGAGACCCAGTACTTC.

The CDR3 protein is CASSLWGTSGRDTDTQYF. The CDR3 bases are TGTGCCAGCAGTTTATGGGGGACTAGCGGTAGAGACACAGATACGCAGTATTTT. The chain uses TRBV27 and TRBJ2-3, with TRBD2 matching 11 bases. The CDR3 length is 18 residues. V trimming: 1 base; J trimming: 2 bases; junction bases outside the gene matches: 8. Germline assignment: CDR1 MNHEY and CDR2 SMNVEV (reference sequence).

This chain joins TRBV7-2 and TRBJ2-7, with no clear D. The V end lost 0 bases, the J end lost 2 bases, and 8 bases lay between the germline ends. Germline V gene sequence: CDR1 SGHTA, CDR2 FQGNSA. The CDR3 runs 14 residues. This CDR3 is CASSLAPNTYEQYV. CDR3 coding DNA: TGTGCCAGCAGCTTAGCGCCGAACACCTACGAGCAGTACGTC.

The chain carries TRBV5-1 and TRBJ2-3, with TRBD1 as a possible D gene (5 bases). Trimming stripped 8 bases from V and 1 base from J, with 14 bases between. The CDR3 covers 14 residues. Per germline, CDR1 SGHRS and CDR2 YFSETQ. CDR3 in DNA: TGCGCCAGTAAACAGGAGCTGCGCACAGATACGCAGTATTTT. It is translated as CASKQELRTDTQYF.

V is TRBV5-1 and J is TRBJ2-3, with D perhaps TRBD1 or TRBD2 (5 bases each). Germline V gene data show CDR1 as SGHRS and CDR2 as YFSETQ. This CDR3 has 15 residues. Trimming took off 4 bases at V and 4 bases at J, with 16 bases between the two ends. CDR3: CASSEHLGRPDTQYF. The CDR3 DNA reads TGCGCCAGCAGCGAACATCTGGGACGCCCAGATACGCAGTATTTT. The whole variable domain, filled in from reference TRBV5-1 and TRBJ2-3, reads KAGVTQTPRYLIKTRGQQVTLSCSPISGHRSVSWYQQTPGQGLQFLFEYFSETQRNKGNFPGRFSGRQFSNSRSEMNVSTLELGDSALYLCASSEHLGRPDTQYFGPGTRLTVL.

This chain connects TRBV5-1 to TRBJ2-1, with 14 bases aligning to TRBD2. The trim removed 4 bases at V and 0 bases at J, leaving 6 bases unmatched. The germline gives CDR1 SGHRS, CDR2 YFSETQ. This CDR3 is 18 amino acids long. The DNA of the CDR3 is TGCGCCAGCAGCCCGGGACTAGCGGGGGCCCCCTCCTACAATGAGCAGTTCTTC. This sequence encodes CASSPGLAGAPSYNEQFF.

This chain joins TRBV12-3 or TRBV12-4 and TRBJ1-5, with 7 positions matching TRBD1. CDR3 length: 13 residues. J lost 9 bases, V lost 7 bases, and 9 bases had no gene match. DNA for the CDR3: TGTGCCAGCAATCCAACAGGGGCAGGGCCCCAGCATTTT. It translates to CASNPTGAGPQHF.

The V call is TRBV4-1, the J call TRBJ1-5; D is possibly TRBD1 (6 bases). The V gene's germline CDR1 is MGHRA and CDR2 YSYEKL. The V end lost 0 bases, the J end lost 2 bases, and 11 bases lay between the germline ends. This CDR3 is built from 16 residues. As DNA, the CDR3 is TGCGCCAGCAGCCAAGAAGGGGGGTTAGGCAATCAGCCCCAGCATTTT. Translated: CASSQEGGLGNQPQHF.

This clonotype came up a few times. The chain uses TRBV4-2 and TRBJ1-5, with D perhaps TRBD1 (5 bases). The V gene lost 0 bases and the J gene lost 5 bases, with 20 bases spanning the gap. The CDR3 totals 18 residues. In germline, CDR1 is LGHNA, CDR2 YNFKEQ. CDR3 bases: TGTGCCAGCAGCCAAGACGGGAGGGTCCCGGGGGATCATCAGCCCCAGCATTTT. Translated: CASSQDGRVPGDHQPQHF.

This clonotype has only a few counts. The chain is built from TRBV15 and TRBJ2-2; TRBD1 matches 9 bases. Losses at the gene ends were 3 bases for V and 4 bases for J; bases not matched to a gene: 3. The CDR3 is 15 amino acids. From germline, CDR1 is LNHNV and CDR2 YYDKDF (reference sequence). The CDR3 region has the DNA TGTGCCACCAGCAGGGACAGGGGAGGCACCGGGGAGCTGTTTTTT. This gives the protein CATSRDRGGTGELFF. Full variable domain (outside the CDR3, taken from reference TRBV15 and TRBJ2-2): DAMVIQNPRYQVTQFGKPVTLSCSQTLNHNVMYWYQQKSSQAPKLLFHYYDKDFNNEADTPDNFQSRRPNTSFCFLDIRSPGLGDTAMYLCATSRDRGGTGELFFGEGSRLTVL.